The next 27 T cell receptor beta chains were all read from a single sample in a study of T cell responses to AZD1222 COVID-19 vaccine (dated by TCRdb to about 2021). The method behind the library was the immunoSEQ multiplex PCR assay. In its TCRdb copy, this immuneACCESS table keeps in-frame sequences only and misses some clones. Where compared with another copy, unresolved V genes explain less than half of these, and the others have no known cause. This sample has about 140,000 clones in its table, and more than 70% of those were observed once. 2.5% to 3% of the sample goes to the ten largest clones. The time point label, read with the paper, signifies: baseline before first vaccination. The source was peripheral blood, collected on day 0 of AZD1222 vaccination. The origin of the receptors is an adult in good health.

The V and J genes are TRBV7-2 and TRBJ1-4; possible D gene TRBD1, 5 bases. V was shortened by 2 bases and J by 5 bases, with 18 bases between the two germline ends. This CDR3 is 17 amino acids long. Germline V gene data show CDR1 as SGHTA and CDR2 as FQGNSA. The CDR3 coding sequence is TGTGCCAGCAGCTTACTTGGCAGGGAGACCCCCAATGAAAAACTGTTTTTT. This gives the protein CASSLLGRETPNEKLFF.

This chain joins TRBV27 and TRBJ1-2; 8 nucleotides agree with TRBD1. The germline V gene encodes CDR1 MNHEY and CDR2 SMNVEV (reference sequence). The J segment lost 4 bases and the V segment lost 2 bases, leaving 6 bases of the junction unmatched. This CDR3 is 15 amino acids long. CDR3: CASSLRAGGFYGYTF. CDR3 in DNA: TGTGCCAGCAGTTTAAGGGCAGGGGGCTTCTATGGCTACACCTTC.

The chain links TRBV7-2 to TRBJ2-5; D is undetermined. Germline CDR1 and CDR2: SGHTA and FQGNSA. V gave up 3 bases and J gave up 2 bases, with 1 base separating them. This CDR3 has 11 amino acids. The CDR3 DNA is TGTGCCAGCAGCTTGCAAGAGACCCAGTACTTC. This translates into CASSLQETQYF.

The chain carries TRBV14 and TRBJ2-2, with D unresolved. Deletions cut 4 bases from V and 9 bases from J, with 12 bases between. The CDR3 totals 13 residues. Germline CDR1 SGHDN, CDR2 FVKESK. The CDR3 bases are TGTGCCAGCAGCCCCCTCAGGACCCGGGAGCTGTTTTTT. As protein: CASSPLRTRELFF.

This chain links TRBV20-1 with TRBJ2-2; D is perhaps TRBD1 or TRBD2 (5 bases each). V lost 3 bases to trimming and J lost 3 bases, with 14 bases between them. Germline loops: CDR1 DFQATT, CDR2 SNEGSKA (reference sequence). The CDR3 has 15 amino acids. CDR3 region: CSASRGAGDTGELFF. Here the CDR3 DNA reads TGCAGTGCTAGTAGAGGGGCCGGTGACACCGGGGAGCTGTTTTTT.

The chain employs TRBV28 and TRBJ1-2; D remains unclear. The CDR3 covers 13 residues. V was pared by 4 bases and J by 2 bases, with 8 bases between. Germline values: CDR1 MDHEN, CDR2 SYDVKM. The CDR3 loop is CASSYRSNYGYTF. CDR3 in DNA: TGTGCCAGCAGTTATCGTTCAAACTATGGCTACACCTTC.

The chain combines TRBV7-9 with TRBJ1-5; the match to TRBD1 covers 10 bases. V lost 6 bases and J lost 5; bases outside the gene matches: 13. Germline V gives CDR1 SEHNR, CDR2 FQNEAQ (reference sequence). The CDR3 is 17 amino acids. The CDR3, as DNA: TGTGCCAGCAGACCAGGGGACAGGGGAATTTCGGATCAGCCCCAGCATTTT. Translated: CASRPGDRGISDQPQHF. Full variable domain (missing parts from reference TRBV7-9 and TRBJ1-5): DTGVSQNPRHKITKRGQNVTFRCDPISEHNRLYWYRQTLGQGPEFLTYFQNEAQLEKSRLLSDRFSAERPKGSFSTLEIQRTEQGDSAMYLCASRPGDRGISDQPQHFGDGTRLSIL.

The chain joins TRBV11-3 to TRBJ1-1; a weak D match, TRBD1 (6 bases). CDR1 and CDR2 from the germline V gene are SGHNT and YENEEA. This CDR3 is built from 13 residues. V lost 5 bases to trimming and J lost 5 bases, with 12 bases between them. CDR3 in DNA: TGTGCCAGCAGCCCCGGGGGCGGTACTGAAGCTTTCTTT. Its protein product is CASSPGGGTEAFF.

This clone has just a few counts. The chain recombines TRBV21-1 with TRBJ2-1; whether TRBD1, the table's D call, matches the DNA was not checked. TRBV21-1 is designated a pseudogene. This CDR3 region has 17 residues. CDR3 protein: CASSKGEKGVAYNEQFF. The CDR3 DNA reads TGTGCCAGCAGCAAAGGGGAAAAGGGGGTGGCCTACAATGAGCAGTTCTTC.

This clone was picked up one time. The chain's CDR3 is CASSLGSGRIEQFF. As DNA, the CDR3 is TGTGCCAGCAGCTTGGGTAGCGGGAGAATTGAGCAGTTCTTC. The chain couples TRBV13 to TRBJ2-1, with TRBD2 matching 9 bases. Germline V gene sequence: CDR1 PRHDT, CDR2 FYEKMQ (reference sequence). The junction had 6 bases not matched to a gene; V was cut back by 3 bases and J by 9 bases. This CDR3 has 14 amino acids.

V usage is TRBV9 and J usage is TRBJ1-1; TRBD1 matches 7 bases. Looked up from germline, CDR1 is SGDLS and CDR2 is YYNGEE. This CDR3 has 14 amino acids. V trimming: 4 bases; J trimming: 11 bases; junction bases outside the gene matches: 14. In DNA, the CDR3 is TGTGCCAGCAGCCCGAATTCACCGGGACAGAGGGCTTTCTTT. This gives the protein CASSPNSPGQRAFF.

CDR3 loop: CASSQPRSRYNSPLHF. CDR3 nucleotide sequence: TGTGCCAGCAGCCAGCCGCGAAGCCGGTATAATTCACCCCTCCACTTT. The J gene is TRBJ1-6, the V gene TRBV3-1 (or the pseudogene TRBV3-2); D uncertain. The V gene lost 3 bases and the J gene lost 4 bases, with 13 bases spanning the gap. The germline CDR1 and CDR2 sequences are LGHDT and YNNKEL (reference sequence). This CDR3 has 16 residues.

This clone was detected once. The chain links TRBV4-2 to TRBJ1-1; D remains ambiguous. In germline, CDR1 is LGHNA, CDR2 YNFKEQ. The germline V and J ends were trimmed by 0 bases and 6 bases, with 11 bases remaining between them. This CDR3 has 14 residues. CDR3 region: CASSQDITRSEAFF. DNA of the CDR3: TGTGCCAGCAGCCAAGATATCACGAGATCTGAAGCTTTCTTT.

The chain is built from TRBV25-1 and TRBJ2-3, with a possible D match to TRBD2 (5 bases). Trimming took 7 bases from V and 0 from J, leaving 17 bases between them. Germline CDR1 reads MGHDK; CDR2 reads SYGVNS. This CDR3 is built from 16 residues. The DNA for the CDR3 is TGTGCCAGCAAGCGGAGAGACACCCCTAGCACAGATACGCAGTATTTT. This sequence encodes CASKRRDTPSTDTQYF. The variable domain in full, completed from reference TRBV25-1 and TRBJ2-3, reads EADIYQTPRYLVIGTGKKITLECSQTMGHDKMYWYQQDPGMELHLIHYSYGVNSTEKGDLSSESTVSRIRTEHFPLTLESARPSHTSQYLCASKRRDTPSTDTQYFGPGTRLTVL.

The chain employs TRBV28 and TRBJ2-3; TRBD2 might be the D (5 bases). Trimming pared 6 bases from V and 8 bases from J, leaving 21 bases between. The CDR3 extends over 15 amino acids. Germline CDR1 and CDR2: MDHEN and SYDVKM. The CDR3 sequence: CASSRGGSRRGTQYF. The CDR3 region has the DNA TGTGCCAGCAGCCGGGGTGGGAGTCGACGAGGTACGCAGTATTTT.

The J gene is TRBJ2-1, the V gene TRBV4-2; 10 bases align to TRBD2. The V segment lost 4 bases and the J segment 0 bases; nucleotides outside the gene matches: 12. Germline V gene data show CDR1 as LGHNA and CDR2 as YNFKEQ. The CDR3 extends over 19 amino acids. This chain's CDR3 is CASSPRGSGGRSSYNEQFF. The CDR3 DNA reads TGTGCCAGCAGCCCCAGGGGTAGCGGGGGGCGGAGCTCCTACAATGAGCAGTTCTTC.

The rearrangement uses TRBV11-2 and TRBJ2-3, with TRBD2 identical over 9 bases. V lost 3 bases to trimming and J lost 6 bases; unmatched junction nucleotides: 13. The CDR3 is 17 amino acids. Germline V lookup: CDR1 SGHAT, CDR2 FQNNGV. The CDR3 reads CASSFLLGAGGPDTQYF. The CDR3 nucleotides read TGTGCCAGCAGCTTTCTTCTTGGGGCGGGAGGGCCGGATACGCAGTATTTT.

The gene calls are TRBV13 and TRBJ1-1; TRBD1 aligns across 11 bases. Germline CDR1 PRHDT, CDR2 FYEKMQ (reference sequence). Unmatched junction bases numbered 11, after V lost 5 bases and J lost 0 bases. This CDR3 is built from 18 residues. CDR3 bases: TGTGCCAGCAGCCCGGACAGGGGGCTTCTCCCCATGAACACTGAAGCTTTCTTT. It yields the protein CASSPDRGLLPMNTEAFF.

The chain is built from TRBV7-2 and TRBJ1-5; D is unclear. The V and J ends lost 5 bases and 4 bases respectively, with 12 bases between them. The germline V gene has CDR1 SGHTA and CDR2 FQGNSA. There are 14 residues in the CDR3. The CDR3: CASSERTGNQPQHF. For the CDR3, the DNA is TGTGCCAGCAGCGAGAGGACCGGGAATCAGCCCCAGCATTTT.

The rearrangement links TRBV2 to TRBJ2-3; D is possibly TRBD1 (6 bases). This CDR3 has 15 residues. CDR1 is SNHLY and CDR2 is FYNNEI in the germline V gene. Trimming left V 0 bases short and J 1 base short, with 8 bases between. CDR3 protein: CASSEAGARTDTQYF. CDR3 nucleotide sequence: TGTGCCAGCAGTGAAGCGGGGGCTCGCACAGATACGCAGTATTTT.

This clone has a handful of counts. The rearrangement joins TRBV9 to TRBJ2-7, with 7 bases aligning to TRBD1. CDR1 and CDR2 (germline): SGDLS, YYNGEE. CDR3 length: 13 amino acids. V lost 4 bases to trimming and J lost 4 bases; unmatched junction nucleotides: 5. The CDR3 reads CASSPRQGYEQYF. Here the CDR3 DNA reads TGTGCCAGCAGCCCAAGACAGGGATACGAGCAGTACTTC.

The J gene is TRBJ1-4, the V gene TRBV28, with D uncertain. Germline-derived CDR1 and CDR2 are MDHEN and SYDVKM. The length of the CDR3 is 14 residues. V lost 5 bases and J lost 0, with 7 bases in between. The CDR3 protein is CASSQTTTNEKLFF. CDR3 bases: TGTGCCAGCAGTCAGACTACAACTAATGAAAAACTGTTTTTT.

In its sample, this clone is large. This chain joins TRBV7-3 and TRBJ1-6; maybe TRBD1 (5 bases). Per the germline V gene, CDR1 is SGHTA and CDR2 is FQGTGA. This CDR3 has 15 residues. The ends were cut back, 5 bases at V and 4 bases at J, with 12 bases in the middle. CDR3 nucleotides: TGTGCCAGCAGCGCAACCGGGACTTATAATTCACCCCTCCACTTT. The encoded protein is CASSATGTYNSPLHF.

The chain recombines TRBV6-2 or TRBV6-3 with TRBJ2-7, with TRBD2 identical over 12 bases. From germline, CDR1 is MNHEY and CDR2 SVGEGT. The length of the CDR3 is 16 residues. The V and J ends lost 5 bases and 3 bases, in that order; junction bases with no gene match: 8. The chain's CDR3 is CASSTQTSGSIYEQYF. As DNA, the CDR3 is TGTGCCAGCAGTACTCAGACTAGCGGGAGTATCTACGAGCAGTACTTC.

CDR3 amino acids: CAPVGEGSSYNEQFF. The CDR3 DNA follows: TGTGCCCCCGTCGGGGAGGGAAGCTCCTACAATGAGCAGTTCTTC. This chain links TRBV9 with TRBJ2-1, with 7 bases matching TRBD2. Germline CDR1 and CDR2: SGDLS and YYNGEE. The CDR3 sequence is 15 residues long. The J segment lost 0 bases and the V segment lost 10 bases, leaving 10 bases of the junction unmatched.

This chain uses TRBV7-2 with TRBJ2-7; 8 bases line up with TRBD1. J was trimmed by 2 bases and V by 5 bases; bases with no gene match: 2. The germline CDR1 and CDR2 sequences are SGHTA and FQGNSA. The CDR3 runs to 13 residues. CDR3 amino acids: CASSRGQAYEQYF. The CDR3 bases are TGTGCCAGCAGCCGGGGACAGGCCTACGAGCAGTACTTC.

V is TRBV28 and J is TRBJ2-1; 8 bases match TRBD2. Germline V gene data show CDR1 as MDHEN and CDR2 as SYDVKM. Trimming removed 10 bases from V and 3 bases from J; junction bases left unmatched: 8. The CDR3 is 14 residues long. The CDR3 here is CAISVLADYNEQFF. The CDR3 DNA reads as TGTGCCATTTCTGTACTAGCGGACTACAATGAGCAGTTCTTC.